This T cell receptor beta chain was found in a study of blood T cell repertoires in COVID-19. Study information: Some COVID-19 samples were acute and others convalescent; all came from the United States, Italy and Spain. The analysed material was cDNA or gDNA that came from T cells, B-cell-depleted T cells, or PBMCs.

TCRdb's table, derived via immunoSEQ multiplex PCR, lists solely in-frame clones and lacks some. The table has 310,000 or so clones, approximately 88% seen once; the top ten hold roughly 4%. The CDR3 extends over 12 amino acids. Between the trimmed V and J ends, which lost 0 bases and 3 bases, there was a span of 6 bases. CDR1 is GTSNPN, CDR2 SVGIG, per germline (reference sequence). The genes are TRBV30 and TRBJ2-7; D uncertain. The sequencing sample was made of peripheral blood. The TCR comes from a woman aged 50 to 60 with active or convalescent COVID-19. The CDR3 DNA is TGTGCCTGGAGTGTAACCAGCTACGAGCAGTACTTC. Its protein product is CAWSVTSYEQYF.